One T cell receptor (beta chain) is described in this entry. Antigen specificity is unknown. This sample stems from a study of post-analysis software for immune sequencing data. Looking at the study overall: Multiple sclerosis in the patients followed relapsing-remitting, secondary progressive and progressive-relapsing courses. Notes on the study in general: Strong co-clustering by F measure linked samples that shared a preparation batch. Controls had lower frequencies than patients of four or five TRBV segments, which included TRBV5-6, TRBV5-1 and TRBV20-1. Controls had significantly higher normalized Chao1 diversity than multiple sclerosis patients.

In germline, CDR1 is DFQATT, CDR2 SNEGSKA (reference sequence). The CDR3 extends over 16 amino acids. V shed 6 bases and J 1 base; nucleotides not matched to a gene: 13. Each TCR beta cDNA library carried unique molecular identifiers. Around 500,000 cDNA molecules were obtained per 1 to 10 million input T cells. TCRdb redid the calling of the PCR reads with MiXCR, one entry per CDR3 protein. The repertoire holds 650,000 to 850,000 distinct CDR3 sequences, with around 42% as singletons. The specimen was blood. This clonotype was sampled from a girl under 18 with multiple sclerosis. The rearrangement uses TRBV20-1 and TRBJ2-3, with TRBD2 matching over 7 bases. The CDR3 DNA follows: TGCAGTGCGTCCCCCGGGACTAAATTCGGCACAGATACGCAGTATTTT. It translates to CSASPGTKFGTDTQYF.